Listed here are 3 T cell receptor beta chains from one sample, sequenced in a study of blood T cells in healthy people across ages. A sample-barcoded 5' primer and a J-beta primer mix were used in a second PCR of roughly 7 to 11 cycles. From the 5' RACE reads, TCRdb called clonotypes with MiXCR, one entry per CDR3 protein. The sample lists about 1,600,000 distinct CDR3 sequences, about 43% seen once, with roughly 7.9% in the top ten. Sequenced input: blood. The receptor set was obtained from a woman under 30 in good health.

This clonotype was picked up a small number of times. The chain has TRBV7-9 and TRBJ2-1, with TRBD2 identical over 10 bases. The CDR3 covers 17 residues. Germline CDR1 SEHNR, CDR2 FQNEAQ (reference sequence). V gave up 5 bases and J gave up 4 bases; unmatched junction bases: 11. CDR3: CASSPSPLAGTYNEQFF. CDR3 DNA: TGTGCCAGCAGCCCCTCCCCACTAGCGGGGACTTACAATGAGCAGTTCTTC.

This clonotype was seen a few times. This sequence joins TRBV6-2 or TRBV6-3 and TRBJ2-1, with D tentatively TRBD1 or TRBD2 (7 bases each). The V end lost 9 bases, the J end lost 6 bases, and 21 bases lay between the germline ends. The CDR3 spans 15 residues. Looked up from germline, CDR1 is MNHEY and CDR2 is SVGEGT. This CDR3 reads CASIRAGQPLNEQFF. In DNA, the CDR3 is TGTGCCAGTATTCGAGCGGGACAGCCTCTCAATGAGCAGTTCTTC.

This clonotype turned up a few times. This chain uses TRBV12-3 or TRBV12-4 with TRBJ2-5; D is possibly TRBD1 (7 bases). The DNA end is more similar to TRBJ2-7, so the J call may be wrong. The CDR3 runs 15 residues. Here the CDR3 DNA reads TGTGCCAGCAGCTCTGGGGCAGGGGGGATCTACGAGCAGTACTTC. Residues: CASSSGAGGIYEQYF.